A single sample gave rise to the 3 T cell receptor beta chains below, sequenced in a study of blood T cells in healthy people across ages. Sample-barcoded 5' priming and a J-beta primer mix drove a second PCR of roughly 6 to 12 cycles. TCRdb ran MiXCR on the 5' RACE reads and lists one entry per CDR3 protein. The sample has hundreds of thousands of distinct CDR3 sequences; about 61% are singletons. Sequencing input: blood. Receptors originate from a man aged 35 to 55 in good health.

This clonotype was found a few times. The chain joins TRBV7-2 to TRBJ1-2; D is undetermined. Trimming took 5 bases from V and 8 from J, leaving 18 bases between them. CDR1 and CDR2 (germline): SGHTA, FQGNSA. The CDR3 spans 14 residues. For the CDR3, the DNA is TGTGCCAGCAGCCCCAATTCCGGGTTTAGGGGCTACACCTTC. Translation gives CASSPNSGFRGYTF.

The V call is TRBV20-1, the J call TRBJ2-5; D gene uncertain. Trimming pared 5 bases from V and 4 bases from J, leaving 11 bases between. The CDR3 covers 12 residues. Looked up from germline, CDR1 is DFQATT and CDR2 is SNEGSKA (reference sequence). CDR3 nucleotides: TGCAGTGCTGGCCAGACCCGAGAGACCCAGTACTTC. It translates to CSAGQTRETQYF.

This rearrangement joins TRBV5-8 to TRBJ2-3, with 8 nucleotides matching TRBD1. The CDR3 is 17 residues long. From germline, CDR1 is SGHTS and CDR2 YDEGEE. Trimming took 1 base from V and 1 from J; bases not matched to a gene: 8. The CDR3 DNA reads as TGTGCCAGCAGCTTGCTTACAGGGGGTGGAGGCACAGATACGCAGTATTTT. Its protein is CASSLLTGGGGTDTQYF.